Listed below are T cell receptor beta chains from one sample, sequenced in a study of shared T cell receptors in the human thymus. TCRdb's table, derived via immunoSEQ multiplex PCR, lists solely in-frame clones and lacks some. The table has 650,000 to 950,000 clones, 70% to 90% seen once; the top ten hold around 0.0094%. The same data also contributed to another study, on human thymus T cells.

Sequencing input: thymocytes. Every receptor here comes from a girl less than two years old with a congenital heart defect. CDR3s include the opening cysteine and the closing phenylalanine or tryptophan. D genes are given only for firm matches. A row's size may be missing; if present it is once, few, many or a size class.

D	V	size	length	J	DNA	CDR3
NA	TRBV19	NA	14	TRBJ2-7	TGTGCCAGTAGTATAGGGTCCAGGGGCTACGAGCAGTACTTC	CASSIGSRGYEQYF
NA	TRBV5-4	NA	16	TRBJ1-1	TGTGCCAGCAGCTTGTGGAGTATAGCCGCGAACACTGAAGCTTTCTTT	CASSLWSIAANTEAFF
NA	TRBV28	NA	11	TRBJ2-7	TGTGCCAGCAGTCTAAACTACGAGCAGTACTTC	CASSLNYEQYF
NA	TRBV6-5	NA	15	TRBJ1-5	TGCGCCAGCAGCCGTCACCCACAGGGACATCAGCCCCAGCATTTT	CASSRHPQGHQPQHF
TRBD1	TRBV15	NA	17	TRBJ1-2	TGTGCCACCAGCAGAGATGATTTCAGGGGACAGGTTAATGGCTACACCTTC	CATSRDDFRGQVNGYTF
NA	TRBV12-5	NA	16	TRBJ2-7	TGTGCTAGTGGTTTGCCTTCGGGGAGCAGCTCCTACGAGCAGTACTTC	CASGLPSGSSSYEQYF
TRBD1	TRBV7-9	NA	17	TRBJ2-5	TGTGCCAGCAGCTTACAGGGGGCCGATCGCAGAAAAGAGACCCAGTACTTC	CASSLQGADRRKETQYF
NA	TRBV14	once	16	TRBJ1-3	TGTGCCAGCAGCCATTGGCGGCAGAGCTCTGGAAACACCATATATTTT	CASSHWRQSSGNTIYF
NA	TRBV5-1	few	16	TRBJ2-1	TGCGCCAGCAGTTCTAATAGCGGAAAATCTTACAATGAGCAGTTCTTC	CASSSNSGKSYNEQFF
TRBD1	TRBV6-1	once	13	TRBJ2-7	TGTGCCAGCAGTGCCAGGGGGCCCTACGAGCAGTACTTC	CASSARGPYEQYF
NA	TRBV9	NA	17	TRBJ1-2	TGTGCCAGCAGCGTAGAGGTGAGGGGGAGCTTTGGCTATGGCTACACCTTC	CASSVEVRGSFGYGYTF
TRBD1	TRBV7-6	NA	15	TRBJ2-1	TGTGCCAGCAGCTACCCGGGACAGGGGTCCAATGAGCAGTTCTTC	CASSYPGQGSNEQFF
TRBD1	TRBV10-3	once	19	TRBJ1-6	TGTGCCATCAGTGAGTCTTACAGGGGGCCAAGCTCCTATAATTCACCCCTCCACTTT	CAISESYRGPSSYNSPLHF
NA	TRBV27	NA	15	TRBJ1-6	TGTGCCAGCAGTTCCGATCGGGAGGTTAATTCACCCCTCCACTTT	CASSSDREVNSPLHF
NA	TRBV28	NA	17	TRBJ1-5	TGTGCCAGCAGTTGGACCGGGATAGTCTATGGCAATCAGCCCCAGCATTTT	CASSWTGIVYGNQPQHF